The subject of this entry is one TCR beta chain. This clonotype came up a few times. This clone's antigen is unknown. Per-base qualities were not stored, and no clone one base away is much larger. Including the terminal cysteine and phenylalanine, the CDR3 comprises 17 residues. Just CDR3 DNA is preserved here, 51 bases in frame from base 1. V was cut back by 1 base and J by 0 bases, leaving a gap of 14 bases between them. Looking up the germline V gene yields CDR1 KGHSH and CDR2 LQKENI. The sample's time point, from its label and the paper: patch test 3, about 24 weeks after DPC sensitization. The sample's treatment or condition label, decoded: therapeutic diphenylcyclopropenone sensitization with weekly scalp DPC. Blood at each patch-test visit was drawn before the patch test was applied. Eligible patients were aged 18 to 70, diagnosed with alopecia, deemed suitable for DPC therapy, and excluded if pregnant. Unfractionated whole blood was collected in Tempus Blood RNA tubes, and total RNA was extracted from that blood.

This specimen belongs to a study of human T cells and chemical hapten exposure (dated by TCRdb to 2020 to 2022). For context, the study as a whole: For sensitization, 2% DPC in acetone was applied to an approximately 2 cm by approximately 2 cm area of upper inner arm skin. Blood for TCR sequencing was provided by twenty-nine alopecia patients at one to four time points (pre-sensitization, 2, 6 and 24 weeks). Patch tests used Finn chambers with 0.01% DPC on the upper back, scored after 6 days by International Contact Dermatitis Research Group standards. Libraries were combined into a pool for sequencing, and differences in TCR yield between samples came mainly from small differences in library volumes within the pool. Throughout the approximately 24-week study period, patients were also given weekly therapeutic DPC doses on the scalp. Blood samples were taken from patients before sensitization (week 0) and then at 2, 6 and about 24 weeks after DPC sensitization. In alopecia patients, the study followed how the peripheral blood TCR repertoire changed in vivo over primary and secondary sensitization to diphenylcyclopropenone (DPC), a hapten. Alopecia areata with under or over 50% scalp involvement, alopecia totalis and alopecia universalis were represented in the patient cohort, which was mostly female.

The paper as a whole reports these results and caveats: No change with DPC sensitization was found in the number of TCRs above 1 in 1000 frequency, and no evidence of global repertoire structure alterations was found. Compared with pre-sensitization or healthy control sets, expanded TCRs formed significantly more large CDR3 similarity clusters, which is consistent with antigen-driven responses. Because all patients had alopecia, a presumed autoimmune disease, the immune response of the patients might differ from that of healthy individuals. After repeated subsampling, the strength of the expansion versus patch-test correlation and the threshold at which it became significant changed. Patch test score was positively correlated with the number of PT1 expanded TCRs, with significance at thresholds 8, 16 and 32 but not at 4.

Libraries were prepared through RACE. The data were produced on a NextSeq 500. During library preparation, unique molecular identifiers were attached to individual cDNA molecules so that TCRs could be counted in a quantitative, reproducible way. Both TCR alpha and TCR beta chains were sequenced from each blood RNA sample. The source study handled its data this way. The median number of TCRs per sample was over 95,000, ranging from 23,224 to 690,600. The Decombinator software suite was used to annotate the V, J and CDR3 of the TCR reads. Every sample was subsampled to the same number of TCRs (28,000) for the PS versus PT1 abundance plots. Expanded TCRs were defined as absent before sensitization and observed at least eight times at the 2-week time point. Using fastp trimming at Q25 and MiXCR clonotype assembly, TCRdb reanalyzed the public sequencing data and kept in-frame beta chains. Rows with a matching CDR3 protein are joined into one entry that keeps the most common DNA and genes. For this entry, the V and J calls and clone size follow TCRdb and not the study's own pipeline. In this sample the table shows about 190,000 distinct CDR3 sequences, 24% of which occur a single time. The ten most abundant clones make up 2.5% of the sample.

The receptor chain draws on TRBV18 and TRBJ2-3; the D gene is possibly TRBD1, with 5 bases matching. The sample in question was whole blood, obtained in connection with sensitization to the hapten diphenylcyclopropenone (DPC). This clonotype was sampled from a woman between 40 and 55 years old with alopecia areata. Some clones in this sample may be carry-over from other donors' samples. CDR3 loop: CASSPRTLATSTDTQYF. The sequenced DNA: TGTGCCAGCTCACCACGGACACTCGCAACTAGCACAGATACGCAGTATTTT.